These 23 T cell receptor beta chains were sequenced from one sample in a study of identifying expanded T cells in peripheral blood. Sequencing was performed with immunoSEQ multiplex PCR; in TCRdb, only in-frame clones are kept and a portion is missing. The repertoire consists of 91,000 or so clones, with approximately 91% occurring once and the leading ten covering 3.9%. The sample taken for sequencing was blood. The receptor source for this set is a person between 18 and 69 years old in good health.

The chain couples TRBV7-2 to TRBJ2-3; 8 bases map to TRBD2. Unmatched junction bases numbered 2, after V lost 1 base and J lost 5 bases. From germline, CDR1 is SGHTA and CDR2 FQGNSA. The CDR3 is 14 amino acids. The DNA for the CDR3 is TGTGCCAGCAGCTTAGACGGGAGGGGAGATACGCAGTATTTT. Residues: CASSLDGRGDTQYF.

The sample holds one count of this clone. This sequence joins TRBV7-3 and TRBJ2-2; 7 bases are shared with TRBD2. J was trimmed by 6 bases and V by 5 bases; bases with no gene match: 3. The CDR3 has 13 amino acids. Germline assignment: CDR1 SGHTA and CDR2 FQGTGA. The CDR3 is CASSASGPGELFF. CDR3 DNA: TGTGCCAGCAGCGCTAGCGGCCCCGGGGAGCTGTTTTTT.

Comments on this clone: One junction end disagrees with the germline gene, perhaps due to a read error. The chain is built from TRBV6-6 and TRBJ2-1; D may be TRBD2 (6 bases). The germline V gene encodes CDR1 MNHNY and CDR2 SVGAGI (reference sequence). This CDR3 is built from 14 residues. DNA of the CDR3: TGTGCCAGCAGTTACGGGGACTCCTCCAATGAGCAGTTCTTC. This translates into CASSYGDSSNEQFF.

V usage is TRBV30 and J usage is TRBJ2-7; 10 positions agree with TRBD1. V lost 5 bases to trimming and J lost 2 bases; unmatched junction nucleotides: 3. The CDR3 length is 13 residues. Germline loops: CDR1 GTSNPN, CDR2 SVGIG (reference sequence). Written as DNA, the CDR3 is TGTGCCTGGGGGGGGACAGGGGCCTACGAGCAGTACTTC. Amino acid sequence: CAWGGTGAYEQYF. Filled out from reference TRBV30 and TRBJ2-7, the complete variable domain reads SQTIHQWPATLVQPVGSPLSLECTVEGTSNPNLYWYRQAAGRGLQLLFYSVGIGQISSEVPQNLSASRPQDRQFILSSKKLLLSDSGFYLCAWGGTGAYEQYFGPGTRLTVT.

The chain joins TRBV19 to TRBJ2-2; 10 bases are a match to TRBD1. CDR1 and CDR2 from the germline V gene are LNHDA and SQIVND (reference sequence). V lost 4 bases to trimming and J lost 8 bases; unmatched junction nucleotides: 10. The CDR3 has 16 amino acids. CDR3 region: CASSTPGQGNVGELFF. The CDR3 bases are TGTGCCAGTAGTACCCCGGGACAGGGGAACGTGGGGGAGCTGTTTTTT.

V usage is TRBV6-1 and J usage is TRBJ1-2; 7 bases map to TRBD1. This CDR3 has 15 residues. In germline, CDR1 is MNHNS, CDR2 SASEGT. Trimming removed 2 bases from V and 2 bases from J; junction bases left unmatched: 5. CDR3 region: CASSEFTGANYGYTF. The CDR3 coding sequence is TGTGCCAGCAGTGAATTCACAGGGGCAAACTATGGCTACACCTTC.

The V and J genes are TRBV5-6 and TRBJ2-3; 7 nucleotides align to TRBD1. Germline V gives CDR1 SGHDT, CDR2 YYEEEE. V shed 3 bases and J 3 bases; nucleotides not matched to a gene: 7. This CDR3 spans 15 amino acids. The CDR3 bases are TGTGCCAGCAGCTCAGACAGGGTGGGGACAGATACGCAGTATTTT. Translation: CASSSDRVGTDTQYF.

This clone was observed a single time. The chain combines TRBV9 with TRBJ2-5; D ambiguous. The CDR3 covers 13 residues. Germline V gene data show CDR1 as SGDLS and CDR2 as YYNGEE. Between the trimmed V and J ends, which lost 0 bases and 2 bases, there was a span of 5 bases. The CDR3 loop reads CASSVGTQETQYF. The CDR3 coding sequence is TGTGCCAGCAGCGTAGGGACGCAAGAGACCCAGTACTTC.

The V call is TRBV29-1, the J call TRBJ2-6, with D possibly being TRBD1 (5 bases). Trimming cost V 0 bases and J 0 bases, with 12 bases left between them. This CDR3 is 17 amino acids long. Looked up from germline, CDR1 is SQVTM and CDR2 is ANQGSEA. For the CDR3, the DNA is TGCAGCGTTGAAGAGTCACAGGTTTTCTCTGGGGCCAACGTCCTGACTTTC. It encodes CSVEESQVFSGANVLTF.

V and J are TRBV7-2 and TRBJ2-7; 11 nucleotides match TRBD1. The CDR3 is 14 residues long. In germline, CDR1 is SGHTA, CDR2 FQGNSA. J gave up 4 bases and V 7 bases, and 6 bases lay outside the gene matches. The CDR3 reads CASTPGTGGYEQYF. DNA of the CDR3: TGTGCCAGCACCCCCGGGACAGGGGGTTACGAGCAGTACTTC.

The chain has TRBV19 and TRBJ2-5; tentatively, D is TRBD1 (6 bases). The CDR3 extends over 15 amino acids. V was shortened by 4 bases and J by 2 bases, with 14 bases between the two germline ends. Germline values: CDR1 LNHDA, CDR2 SQIVND (reference sequence). As DNA, the CDR3 is TGTGCCAGTAGTACTATGATGACAGGACAAGAGACCCAGTACTTC. The encoded protein is CASSTMMTGQETQYF. Full variable domain (rest looked up from reference TRBV19 and TRBJ2-5): DGGITQSPKYLFRKEGQNVTLSCEQNLNHDAMYWYRQDPGQGLRLIYYSQIVNDFQKGDIAEGYSVSREKKESFPLTVTSAQKNPTAFYLCASSTMMTGQETQYFGPGTRLLVL.

This clone was picked up one time. V usage is TRBV30 and J usage is TRBJ2-5; D may match TRBD1 or TRBD2 (5 bases each). Germline V CDR1 and CDR2: GTSNPN, SVGIG (reference sequence). V lost 3 bases and J lost 5, with 19 bases in between. The CDR3 runs 15 residues. This CDR3 is CAWRPGLTEGETQYF. The CDR3 bases are TGTGCCTGGAGGCCCGGTTTGACCGAGGGGGAGACCCAGTACTTC.

The chain couples TRBV10-1 to TRBJ2-2, with D possibly being TRBD1 (5 bases). From germline, CDR1 is WNHNN and CDR2 SYGVQD (reference sequence). This CDR3 has 17 residues. V was pared by 3 bases and J by 0 bases, with 14 bases between. In DNA, the CDR3 is TGCGCCAGCAGTGATATCGGACAAACAGCGAACACCGGGGAGCTGTTTTTT. Translating gives CASSDIGQTANTGELFF.

This clone has just one count. The chain joins TRBV23-1 to TRBJ2-3, with 9 bases fitting TRBD2. TRBV23-1 belongs to the ORF category, with a function that is uncertain. J gave up 0 bases and V 1 base, and 14 bases lay outside the gene matches. The CDR3 is 20 amino acids. CDR3 coding DNA: TGCGCCAGCAGTCAATACGCGCCTGAGCGGGGGGATATGAGCACAGATACGCAGTATTTT. Protein product: CASSQYAPERGDMSTDTQYF.

J is TRBJ1-2 and V is TRBV18, with 9 bases lining up with TRBD1. Germline assignment: CDR1 KGHSH and CDR2 LQKENI. CDR3 size: 16 residues. J lost 6 bases, V lost 4 bases, and 12 bases had no gene match. The CDR3 nucleotides read TGTGCCAGCTCACAAACTACAACCGGGACAGGGAATGGCTACACCTTC. This gives the protein CASSQTTTGTGNGYTF.

The chain links TRBV5-5 to TRBJ1-4, with unresolved D. Per germline, CDR1 SGHKS and CDR2 YYEKEE (reference sequence). CDR3 length: 14 residues. Trimming removed 4 bases from V and 6 bases from J, with 13 bases in between. The CDR3 coding sequence is TGTGCCAGCAGCCGAACGTCGGGAGATGAAAAACTGTTTTTT. Residues: CASSRTSGDEKLFF.

This chain joins TRBV7-2 and TRBJ2-3, with a weak D call TRBD1 (6 bases). V gave up 0 bases and J gave up 6 bases, with 13 bases separating them. Germline CDR1 and CDR2: SGHTA and FQGNSA. The CDR3 has 15 amino acids. CDR3 DNA sequence: TGTGCCAGCAGCTTAGCGCTAGCCCAGGGGGATACGCAGTATTTT. It yields the protein CASSLALAQGDTQYF.

The chain links TRBV4-1 to TRBJ1-3; D may be TRBD1 (5 bases). V was trimmed by 6 bases and J by 1 base, leaving 10 bases between them. The CDR3 totals 14 residues. Per germline, CDR1 MGHRA and CDR2 YSYEKL. Here the CDR3 reads CASSPGGSGNTIYF. CDR3 sequence (DNA): TGCGCCAGCAGTCCTGGGGGTTCTGGAAACACCATATATTTT.

This chain links TRBV6-1 with TRBJ2-4; a possible D gene is TRBD2 (6 bases). There are 14 residues in the CDR3. The V and J ends lost 7 bases and 9 bases respectively, with 19 bases between them. CDR1 and CDR2 (germline): MNHNS, SASEGT. CDR3 in amino acids: CASKSGRGYAIQYF. The CDR3 nucleotides are TGTGCCAGCAAGTCGGGACGGGGGTACGCCATTCAGTACTTC.

The rearrangement uses TRBV5-6 and TRBJ1-5; tentatively, D is TRBD1 (5 bases). Trimming left V 0 bases short and J 3 bases short, with 10 bases between. CDR3 length: 15 residues. Germline V gene data show CDR1 as SGHDT and CDR2 as YYEEEE. The CDR3 bases are TGTGCCAGCAGCTTGGGGGCAGGGTTCAATCAGCCCCAGCATTTT. This codes for CASSLGAGFNQPQHF.

This clone was seen once. The chain couples TRBV5-1 to TRBJ1-2; D is perhaps TRBD1 (6 bases). The germline gives CDR1 SGHRS, CDR2 YFSETQ. Trimming shortened V by 0 bases and J by 0 bases, and 12 bases separated the two germline ends. This CDR3 is 16 amino acids long. Here the CDR3 DNA reads TGCGCCAGCAGCTTGGTACCGGGGGCGACTAACTATGGCTACACCTTC. This gives the protein CASSLVPGATNYGYTF. Full variable domain (outside the CDR3, taken from reference TRBV5-1 and TRBJ1-2): KAGVTQTPRYLIKTRGQQVTLSCSPISGHRSVSWYQQTPGQGLQFLFEYFSETQRNKGNFPGRFSGRQFSNSRSEMNVSTLELGDSALYLCASSLVPGATNYGYTFGSGTRLTVV.

The rearrangement uses TRBV27 and TRBJ2-2; no reliable D call. Per the germline V gene, CDR1 is MNHEY and CDR2 is SMNVEV (reference sequence). This CDR3 has 14 residues. V dropped 6 bases and J dropped 0 bases, with 8 bases sitting between them. DNA for the CDR3: TGTGCCAGCAGCCAAGACCCGAACACCGGGGAGCTGTTTTTT. Its protein product is CASSQDPNTGELFF.

The chain is built from TRBV27 and TRBJ2-7, with D possibly TRBD2 on 5 matching bases. This CDR3 has 12 amino acids. Trimming left V 6 bases short and J 4 bases short, with 10 bases between. Germline V lookup: CDR1 MNHEY, CDR2 SMNVEV (reference sequence). CDR3 bases: TGTGCCAGCAGCACCTCGGGATACGAGCAGTACTTC. Amino acid sequence: CASSTSGYEQYF.